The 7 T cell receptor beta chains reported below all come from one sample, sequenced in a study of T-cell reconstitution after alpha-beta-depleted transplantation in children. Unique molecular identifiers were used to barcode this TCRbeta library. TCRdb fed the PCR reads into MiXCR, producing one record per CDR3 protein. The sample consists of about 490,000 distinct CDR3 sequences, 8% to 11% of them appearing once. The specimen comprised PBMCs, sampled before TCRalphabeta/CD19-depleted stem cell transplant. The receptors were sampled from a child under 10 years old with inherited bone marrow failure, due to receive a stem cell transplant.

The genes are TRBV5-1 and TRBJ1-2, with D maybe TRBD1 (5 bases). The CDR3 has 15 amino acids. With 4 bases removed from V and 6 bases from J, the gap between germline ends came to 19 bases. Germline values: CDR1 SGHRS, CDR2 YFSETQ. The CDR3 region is CASSPEAPGAHGYTF. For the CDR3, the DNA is TGCGCCAGCAGCCCGGAGGCGCCCGGGGCTCATGGCTACACCTTC.

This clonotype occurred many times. CDR3 in amino acids: CATYRGGSNQPQHF. The CDR3 DNA sequence: TGTGCCACCTACCGAGGGGGATCCAATCAGCCCCAGCATTTT. The rearrangement uses TRBV10-3 and TRBJ1-5, with a possible D match to TRBD1 (6 bases). Trimming shortened V by 10 bases and J by 3 bases, and 16 bases separated the two germline ends. This CDR3 has 14 amino acids. CDR1 and CDR2 from the germline V gene are ENHRY and SYGVKD.

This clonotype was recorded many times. The CDR3 DNA is TGTGCCAGTGCCCGACGTGAAAAACTGTTTTTT. Its translation is CASARREKLFF. The chain has TRBV19 and TRBJ1-4; D gene ambiguous. The CDR3 is 11 amino acids. Between the trimmed V and J ends, which lost 8 bases and 7 bases, there was a span of 8 bases. Germline assignment: CDR1 LNHDA and CDR2 SQIVND (reference sequence).

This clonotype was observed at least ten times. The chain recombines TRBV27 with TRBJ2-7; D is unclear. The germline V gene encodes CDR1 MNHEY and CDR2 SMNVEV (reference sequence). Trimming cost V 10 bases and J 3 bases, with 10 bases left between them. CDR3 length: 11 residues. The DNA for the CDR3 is TGTGCCAACTTGGACGGCTACGAGCAGTACTTC. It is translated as CANLDGYEQYF.

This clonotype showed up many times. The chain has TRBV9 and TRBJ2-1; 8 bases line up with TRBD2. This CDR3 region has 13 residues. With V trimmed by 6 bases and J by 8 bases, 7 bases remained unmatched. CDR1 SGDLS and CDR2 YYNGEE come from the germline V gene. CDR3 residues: CASTQAGVDEQFF. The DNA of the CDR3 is TGTGCCAGCACCCAAGCGGGAGTCGATGAGCAGTTCTTC.

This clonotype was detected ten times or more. Written as DNA, the CDR3 is TGTGCCAGCAGTTCCCCACAACAGGAAAGCACAGATACGCAGTATTTT. It codes for CASSSPQQESTDTQYF. The rearrangement uses TRBV27 and TRBJ2-3, with D tentatively TRBD1 (5 bases). Germline CDR1 is MNHEY and CDR2 is SMNVEV (reference sequence). V gave up 4 bases and J gave up 0 bases, with 14 bases separating them. This CDR3 comprises 16 residues.

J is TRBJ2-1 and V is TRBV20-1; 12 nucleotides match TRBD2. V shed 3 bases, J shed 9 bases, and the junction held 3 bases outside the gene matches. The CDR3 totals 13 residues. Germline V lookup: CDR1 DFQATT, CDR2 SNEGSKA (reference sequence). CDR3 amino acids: CSASLAGGREQFF. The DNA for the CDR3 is TGCAGTGCTAGCCTAGCGGGAGGGCGTGAGCAGTTCTTC.